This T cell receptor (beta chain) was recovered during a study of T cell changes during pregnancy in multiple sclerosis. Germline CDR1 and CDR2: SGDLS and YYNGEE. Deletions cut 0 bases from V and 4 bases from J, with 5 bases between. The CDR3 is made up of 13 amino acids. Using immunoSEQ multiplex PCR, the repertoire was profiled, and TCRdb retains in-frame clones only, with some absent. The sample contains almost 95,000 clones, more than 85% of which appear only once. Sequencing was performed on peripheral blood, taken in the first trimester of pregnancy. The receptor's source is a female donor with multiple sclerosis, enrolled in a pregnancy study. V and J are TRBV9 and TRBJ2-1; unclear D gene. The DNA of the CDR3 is TGTGCCAGCAGCGTAGCGGTATACAATGAGCAGTTCTTC. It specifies CASSVAVYNEQFF.